This T cell receptor (beta chain) is from a study of T-cell reconstitution after alpha-beta-depleted transplantation in children. Study-level points and caveats: TCRbeta diversity was high at day 60 in some patients (a result of surviving recipient T cells and thymic progenitors). Several hundred expanded graft clones reportedly supplied alpha-beta T cells about two months after transplant. One year after transplant, T-cell counts and diversity came mostly from newly produced T cells.

Remarks on this clonotype: Its antigen is unknown.

TCRbeta library preparation incorporated unique molecular identifiers. TCRdb reprocessed the PCR reads via MiXCR and lists one record per CDR3 protein. The data show just over 950,000 distinct CDR3 sequences, with about 30% seen just once and roughly 27% held by the top ten. Trimming shortened V by 0 bases and J by 5 bases, and 17 bases separated the two germline ends. There are 16 residues in the CDR3. The germline CDR1 and CDR2 sequences are MNHEY and SMNVEV (reference sequence). The chain links TRBV27 to TRBJ2-7; tentative D call: TRBD1 (7 bases). The sequencing used PBMCs, mostly from graft donor cells, collected 360 days after TCRalphabeta/CD19-depleted stem cell transplant. The TCR comes from a boy less than two years old who had a stem cell transplant for SCID, so the T cells may come from the graft donor. The CDR3 spells CASSLSATQGRHEQYF. DNA for the CDR3: TGTGCCAGCAGTTTATCAGCCACACAGGGGAGGCACGAGCAGTACTTC.